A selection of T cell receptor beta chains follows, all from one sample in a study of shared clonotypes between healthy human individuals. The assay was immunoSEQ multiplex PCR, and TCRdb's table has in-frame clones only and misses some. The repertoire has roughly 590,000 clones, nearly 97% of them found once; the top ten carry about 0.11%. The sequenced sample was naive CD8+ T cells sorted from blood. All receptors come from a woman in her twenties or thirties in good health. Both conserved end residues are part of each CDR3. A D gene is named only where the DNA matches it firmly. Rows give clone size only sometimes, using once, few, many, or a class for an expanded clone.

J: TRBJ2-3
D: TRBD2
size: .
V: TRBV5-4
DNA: TGTGCCAGCAGCTTTAGCGGGGTCACAGATACGCAGTATTTT
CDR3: CASSFSGVTDTQYF

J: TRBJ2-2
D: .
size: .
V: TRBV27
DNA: TGTGCCAGCAGTCAAAACACCGGGGAGCTGTTTTTT
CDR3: CASSQNTGELFF

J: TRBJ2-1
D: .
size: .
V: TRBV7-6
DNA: TGTGCCAGCAGCTTGGCTAGCATCCATGAGCAGTTCTTC
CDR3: CASSLASIHEQFF

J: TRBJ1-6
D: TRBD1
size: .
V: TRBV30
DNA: TGTGCCTGGAATCGACCCGACAGGGGGGCGTATAATTCACCCCTCCACTTT
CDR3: CAWNRPDRGAYNSPLHF

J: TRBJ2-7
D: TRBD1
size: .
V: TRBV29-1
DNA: TGCAGCGCTGACGCCGGGACAGGGCCCCGCGAGCAGTACTTC
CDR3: CSADAGTGPREQYF

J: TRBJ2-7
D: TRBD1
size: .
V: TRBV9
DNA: TGTGCCAGCGGAGGGACAGGGAACTACGAGCAGTACTTC
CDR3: CASGGTGNYEQYF

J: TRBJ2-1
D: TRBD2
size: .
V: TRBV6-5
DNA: TGTGCCAGCAGTTACGGGCGGGGGATATACAATGAGCAGTTCTTC
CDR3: CASSYGRGIYNEQFF

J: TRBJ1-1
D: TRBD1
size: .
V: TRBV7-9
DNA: TGTGCCAGCAGCTACACAGGGGTGGGGACTGAAGCTTTCTTT
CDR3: CASSYTGVGTEAFF

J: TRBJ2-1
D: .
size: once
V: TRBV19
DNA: TGTGCCAGTAGTATAGACGCCGGGACCACAAAGGAGCAGTTCTTC
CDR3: CASSIDAGTTKEQFF

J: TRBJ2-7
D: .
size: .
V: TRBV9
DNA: TGTGCCAGCAGCGTGGAAGTAGAGGCCTACGAGCAGTACTTC
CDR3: CASSVEVEAYEQYF

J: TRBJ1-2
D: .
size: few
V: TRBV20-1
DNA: TGCAGTGCTAGAGGTTTGGGGGGCTACACCTTC
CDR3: CSARGLGGYTF

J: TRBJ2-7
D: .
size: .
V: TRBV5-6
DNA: TGTGCCAGCAGCTTGGCCGGCGGAAGCTCCTACGAGCAGTACTTC
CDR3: CASSLAGGSSYEQYF

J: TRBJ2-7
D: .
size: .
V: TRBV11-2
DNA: TGTGCCAGCAGCTTAGATGGTCTGGGGCCCTACGAGCAGTACTTC
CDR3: CASSLDGLGPYEQYF

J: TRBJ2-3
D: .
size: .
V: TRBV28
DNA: TGTGCCAGCAGCCACTCCGGCGATACGCAGTATTTT
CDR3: CASSHSGDTQYF

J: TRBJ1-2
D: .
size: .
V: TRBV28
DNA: TGTGCCAGCAGGTCCGGGGCTACCTACACCTTC
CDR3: CASRSGATYTF

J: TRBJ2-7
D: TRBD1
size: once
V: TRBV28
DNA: TGTGCCAGCAGTTTATTGCGGGACAGGGGTTACGAGCAGTACTTC
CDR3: CASSLLRDRGYEQYF

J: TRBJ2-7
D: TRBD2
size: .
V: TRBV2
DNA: TGTGCCAGCAGCGAGAGGTTTGAGGCGGGACTAGCGGGAGAATTCGACGAGCAGTACTTC
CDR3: CASSERFEAGLAGEFDEQYF

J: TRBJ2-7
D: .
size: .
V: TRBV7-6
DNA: TGTGCCAGCAGCCCATCCCCTGGGGAGAGCTACGAGCAGTACTTC
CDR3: CASSPSPGESYEQYF

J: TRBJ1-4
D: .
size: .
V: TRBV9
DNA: TGTGCCAGCAGTGATCCCGGGGCCAGCGAAAAACTGTTTTTT
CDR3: CASSDPGASEKLFF

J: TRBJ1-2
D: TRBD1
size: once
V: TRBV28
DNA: TGTGCCAGCAGTTTCTTTTGGGCCGGGACAGTTCGCCGTTTGGGCTACACCTTC
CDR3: CASSFFWAGTVRRLGYTF